These 27 T cell receptor beta chains were all obtained from the same sample, sequenced in a study of tumor-infiltrating lymphocytes in primary liver carcinoma. From unsorted bulk tissue weighing about 20-32 mg, DNA and RNA were co-extracted. Making TCR beta cDNA involved approximately 510 ng total RNA and a constant-region primer. TCR beta libraries came from three nested multiplex PCR rounds using slightly modified ARM-PCR. Both of the initial two PCR rounds ran for around 9 cycles and employed TRBV1-TRBV30 forward primers alongside a C-beta reverse primer. Each CDR3 protein is one row after TCRdb ran MiXCR on the multiplex PCR reads. The sample lists almost 55,000 distinct CDR3 sequences; around 79% were seen once. The specimen sequenced was liver tumor tissue from sampling region 2. The subset: tumor region T2, inferior pole. These receptors all stem from a man between 40 and 49 years old with primary liver carcinoma and hepatitis B virus infection.

Turning to this clonotype: Compared with germline, one end of the junction differs, possibly owing to a read error. The chain employs TRBV11-1 and TRBJ2-7; D not resolved. Germline assignment: CDR1 SGHAT and CDR2 FQDESV (reference sequence). The CDR3 is 13 amino acids. In DNA, the CDR3 is TGTGCCAGTAGCTCAAGATCGCCCTACGAACAGTACTTC. Its protein product is CASSSRSPYEQYF.

Turning to this clonotype: One end of the junction fails to match germline, which may point to a read error. The chain is built from TRBV10-1 and TRBJ2-3; no reliable D call. Germline lookup yields CDR1 WNHNN and CDR2 SYGVQD (reference sequence). The CDR3 is 14 amino acids. For the CDR3, the DNA is TGCGCCAGCAGTGACTCGGACGGAGCAGATACGCTGTATTTT. Translated, it gives CASSDSDGADTLYF.

Comments on this clonotype: One junction end does not reproduce the germline sequence, and a read error may be involved. The rearrangement joins TRBV7-8 to TRBJ2-3; 8 bases agree with TRBD2. The V gene's germline CDR1 is SGHVS and CDR2 FQNEAQ. The CDR3 sequence is 13 residues long. DNA for the CDR3: TGTGCCAGCAGTGTAGCGGGACCAGATGCGCAGTATTTT. Its translation: CASSVAGPDAQYF. Together with reference TRBV7-8 and TRBJ2-3, the CDR3 gives the full variable domain: GAGVSQSPRYKVAKRGQDVALRCDPISGHVSLFWYQQALGQGPEFLTYFQNEAQLDKSGLPSDRFFAERPEGSVSTLKIQRTQQEDSAVYLCASSVAGPDAQYFGPGTRLTVL.

This chain joins TRBV2 and TRBJ1-2; D is unresolved. The length of the CDR3 is 12 residues. Looked up from germline, CDR1 is SNHLY and CDR2 is FYNNEI. The germline V and J ends were trimmed by 1 base and 13 bases, with 13 bases remaining between them. CDR3 bases: TGTGCCAGCAGTGAAGACACAAGGAAGGTCACCTTC. Protein: CASSEDTRKVTF.

This clonotype was detected only once. One end of the junction fails to match germline, which may point to a read error. This chain links TRBV4-1 with TRBJ2-1; no clear D. From germline, CDR1 is MGHRA and CDR2 YSYEKL. CDR3 size: 17 residues. CDR3: CTSSQDRPGSPYSEQFF. The DNA for the CDR3 is TGCACCAGCAGCCAAGATAGGCCGGGTAGCCCCTACAGTGAGCAGTTCTTC.

This clonotype occurred many times. The V and J genes are TRBV4-2 and TRBJ1-5, with 7 bases that match TRBD1. Germline CDR1 is LGHNA and CDR2 is YNFKEQ. The CDR3 runs 16 residues. The ends lost 5 bases at V and 3 bases at J; junction bases unmatched: 10. CDR3: CASSTRTGDLNQPQHF. In DNA form, the CDR3 reads TGTGCCAGCAGCACCCGGACAGGAGACCTCAATCAGCCCCAGCATTTT.

The rearrangement joins TRBV12-3 or TRBV12-4 to TRBJ2-1; D call uncertain. Trimming shortened V by 11 bases and J by 7 bases, and 15 bases separated the two germline ends. This CDR3 has 12 amino acids. The CDR3 is CAGILLGNEQFF. CDR3 bases: TGTGCCGGCATTTTATTGGGGAATGAGCAGTTCTTC.

This clonotype showed up many times. The V call is TRBV29-1, the J call TRBJ2-1; D tentatively fits TRBD1 or TRBD2 (6 bases each). The CDR3 length is 14 residues. V lost 7 bases and J 6 bases, leaving 19 bases between the germline ends. Germline CDR1 SQVTM, CDR2 ANQGSEA. CDR3 DNA: TGCAGCGCACGGGACATAGGGGGGTCCAATGAGCAGTTCTTC. Protein: CSARDIGGSNEQFF.

A word on this clonotype: Germline and junction disagree at one end, which may indicate a read error. V and J are TRBV7-8 and TRBJ2-7; no clear D. Germline CDR1 SGHVS, CDR2 FQNEAQ. This CDR3 has 14 amino acids. CDR3 loop: CASSLVIGAYELYF. In DNA form, the CDR3 reads TGTGCCAGTAGCTTAGTGATAGGAGCCTACGAGCTGTACTTC.

On this clonotype itself: The junction departs from the called germline gene at one end, perhaps through a read error. J is TRBJ1-1 and V is TRBV6-5; D gene unclear. The CDR3 covers 13 residues. From germline, CDR1 is MNHEY and CDR2 SVGAGI. As DNA, the CDR3 is TGTGCCAGCAGTTACAGGGATAACACTGAGGCTTTCTTT. This gives the protein CASSYRDNTEAFF.

This clonotype occurred once. Mismatch with germline at one junction end may stem from a read error. The DNA for the CDR3 is TGTACCAGCAGTTACTCCTTCGGGGGACAGTTTATGAATGAGCAGTTCTTC. Its protein product is CTSSYSFGGQFMNEQFF. The chain has TRBV6-5 and TRBJ2-1; D is possibly TRBD1 (7 bases). The CDR3 is 17 residues long. CDR1 is MNHEY, CDR2 SVGAGI, per germline.

This clonotype has ten or more counts. CDR3 coding DNA: TGTGCCAGCAGTACTAGCTTAAGCACAGATACGCAGTATTTT. Translation gives CASSTSLSTDTQYF. The rearrangement joins TRBV28 to TRBJ2-3; possible D gene TRBD2, 6 bases. CDR3 length: 14 residues. CDR1 and CDR2 from the germline V gene are MDHEN and SYDVKM. Trimming removed 5 bases at V and 0 bases at J, with 9 bases between.

There are a few counts of this clonotype. The conserved phenylalanine or tryptophan is not found at the CDR3 terminus, so this likely reflects a read error. Because the CDR3's place on the DNA is in doubt, the DNA is left out and the CDR3 is given as listed by TCRdb. The chain recombines TRBV11-2 with TRBJ2-5; the table's D call of TRBD2 was not tested on the DNA. The CDR3 totals 18 residues, both ends included. CDR1 and CDR2 (germline): SGHAT, FQNNGV. The CDR3 is CASSLGPPGLAGGETQNL.

This clonotype occurred many times. The chain combines TRBV6-1 with TRBJ1-1; 9 nucleotides align to TRBD1. The junction had 9 bases not matched to a gene; V was cut back by 11 bases and J by 5 bases. Germline CDR1 is MNHNS and CDR2 is SASEGT. The CDR3 totals 13 residues. CDR3 residues: CAASDRGLTEAFF. The CDR3 coding sequence is TGTGCCGCGTCGGACAGGGGACTTACTGAAGCTTTCTTT.

This clonotype came up many times. The chain combines TRBV29-1 with TRBJ1-2; D is uncertain. Germline CDR1 SQVTM, CDR2 ANQGSEA. V was clipped by 7 bases and J by 5 bases, with 11 bases between them. The CDR3 runs to 11 residues. DNA for the CDR3: TGCAGCGCAGGCGTACAATATGGCTACACCTTC. It yields the protein CSAGVQYGYTF.

This clonotype was detected only a few times. Since a much larger clone is just one base distant, this may be a read error. The rearrangement links TRBV11-2 to TRBJ2-2, with unresolved D. The CDR3 covers 13 residues. Deletions cut 4 bases from V and 8 bases from J, with 11 bases between. CDR1 SGHAT and CDR2 FQNNGV come from the germline V gene. The CDR3 region is CASSWILPGELFF. Written as DNA, the CDR3 is TGTGCCAGCAGCTGGATCCTTCCTGGGGAGCTGTTTTTT.

A note on this clonotype: Compared with germline, one end of the junction differs, possibly owing to a read error. J is TRBJ2-7 and V is TRBV11-2, with 7 bases fitting TRBD2. Per the germline V gene, CDR1 is SGHAT and CDR2 is FQNNGV. This CDR3 region has 15 residues. CDR3 nucleotides: TGTGCCAGCAGCTTAGTGGTGGGAGGGCCGTACGAGCTGTACTTC. Residues: CASSLVVGGPYELYF.

V usage is TRBV11-2 and J usage is TRBJ2-4; weak D call: TRBD1 (7 bases). Germline values: CDR1 SGHAT, CDR2 FQNNGV. This CDR3 has 13 residues. CDR3 loop: CVGSFQGGTVQYF. The CDR3 region has the DNA TGTGTCGGCAGCTTTCAGGGGGGAACGGTTCAGTACTTC.

As regards this clonotype: This likely comes from a read error, as the CDR3 has no conserved phenylalanine or tryptophan at its end. The DNA is left out, because the CDR3 cannot be placed on it with certainty; the CDR3 is given as TCRdb lists it. J is TRBJ2-5 and V is TRBV11-2; TRBD2 is the table's D call and was not checked against the DNA. Germline lookup yields CDR1 SGHAT and CDR2 FQNNGV. From its first to its last residue, the CDR3 has 15 amino acids. CDR3 protein: CASSDLIGAGETQCI.

As concerns this clonotype: One end of the junction fails to match germline, which may point to a read error. V and J are TRBV4-1 and TRBJ1-5; D is unclear. CDR1 is MGHRA, CDR2 YSYEKL, per germline. The CDR3 is 15 residues long. The CDR3 sequence is CASSRGGGYGQPQHF. CDR3 nucleotides: TGTGCCAGCAGCCGAGGAGGAGGGTATGGCCAGCCCCAGCATTTT.

On this clonotype: Possible read error: a much larger clone is one base away. The CDR3 coding sequence is TGTGCCAACAGCAAGGCCGGGGCCCTTGGAGAGACCCAGTACTTC. This encodes CANSKAGALGETQYF. This chain uses TRBV28 with TRBJ2-5; TRBD1 or TRBD2 may be the D gene (5 bases each). The CDR3 sequence is 15 residues long. Trimming stripped 10 bases from V and 4 bases from J, with 22 bases between. Germline V CDR1 and CDR2: MDHEN, SYDVKM.

This clonotype was detected a few times. This chain uses TRBV19 with TRBJ1-1; D is unresolved. This CDR3 contains 14 residues. The V end lost 4 bases, the J end lost 5 bases, and 14 bases lay between the germline ends. Germline V lookup: CDR1 LNHDA, CDR2 SQIVND (reference sequence). This chain's CDR3 is CASSKDGRGTEAFF. The CDR3 DNA sequence: TGTGCCAGTAGTAAAGACGGGCGGGGAACTGAAGCTTTCTTT.

A single count supports this clonotype. A read error is possible here, since a much larger clone lies one base away. This chain joins TRBV6-1 and TRBJ1-1, with D possibly TRBD1 on 5 matching bases. The CDR3 covers 14 residues. Germline loops: CDR1 MNHNS, CDR2 SASEGT. The DNA for the CDR3 is TGTGCCAGCAGTGCACTCCCGGGACGGGGATGGGCTCTCTTT. Residues: CASSALPGRGWALF.

For this clonotype: This may come from a read error, since a much larger clone is one base off. Because the CDR3 is missing its conserved closing phenylalanine or tryptophan, this is likely a read error. The chain employs TRBV5-1 and TRBJ1-2; 12 positions match TRBD1. The CDR3 sequence is 18 residues long. V was pared by 3 bases and J by 5 bases, with 14 bases of the junction left unmatched. Germline CDR1 SGHRS, CDR2 YFSETQ. CDR3 DNA: TGCGCCAGCAGCTCCGATCCCCGGGACAGGGGGCGAGGTTATGGCTACACCTTA. Translating it yields CASSSDPRDRGRGYGYTL.

The rearrangement uses TRBV11-2 and TRBJ2-1; D tentatively fits TRBD1 or TRBD2 (5 bases each). CDR1 and CDR2 from the germline V gene are SGHAT and FQNNGV. This CDR3 comprises 13 residues. The CDR3 DNA is TGTGTCAGTAGCGAGTCCTCAATGGGGCAGCAGTTCTTC. This gives the protein CVSSESSMGQQFF.

This clonotype appeared a single time. A read error may account for a junction end that differs from germline. DNA of the CDR3: TGTGCCATCATCAACAGGTCGGGCGATGAGCAATTCTTC. As protein: CAIINRSGDEQFF. The V gene is TRBV7-9, the J gene TRBJ2-1; D is perhaps TRBD1 (5 bases). This CDR3 has 13 residues. In germline, CDR1 is SEHNR, CDR2 FQNEAQ (reference sequence).

A remark on this clonotype: The junction departs from the called germline gene at one end, perhaps through a read error. The chain joins TRBV28 to TRBJ2-5; D is tentatively TRBD1 or TRBD2 (5 bases each). From germline, CDR1 is MDHEN and CDR2 SYDVKM. This CDR3 spans 17 amino acids. DNA for the CDR3: TGTGCCAGCAGATTATACCCAGAGGGGCCGACCCAAGAGACCCAGTACTTC. Translating it yields CASRLYPEGPTQETQYF.